This T cell receptor beta chain was found in a study of T cells in Graves' hyperthyroidism and ophthalmopathy (dated 2019 in TCRdb). Looking at the study overall: TCR V-J signatures able to tell the groups apart were searched for in a discovery cohort of 95 or so patients, of whom about 40 had Graves' ophthalmopathy and around 57 had stable Graves' hyperthyroidism. The roughly 94 discovery patients were randomly split 7:3 into training and test sets. Once sampling was done, hyperthyroidism patients were given methimazole at a starting dose of 30 mg daily, whereas ophthalmopathy patients were given high-dose intravenous methylprednisolone. According to the paper, TCR Vbeta CDR3 sequencing was carried out on some 130 peripheral blood samples, which came from more than 40 ophthalmopathy, approximately 78 hyperthyroidism and approximately 17 progressor patients. In addition, the study compared T-cell repertoires in thyroid tissue and in blood from six Graves' hyperthyroidism patients. Prospective prediction of ophthalmopathy was tested in an independent validation cohort consisting of some 18 hyperthyroidism patients and 17 patients who later progressed to ophthalmopathy.

Summary of the overall study and its limitations: No statistical method was used to set the sample size in advance, and investigators knew the group allocation. Most expanded thyroid clonotypes (frequency above 0.001) were also detected in blood, a finding suggesting that blood repertoires may reflect thyroid immune responses. A 13 V-J signature model separated ophthalmopathy from stable hyperthyroidism, with roughly 88% sensitivity and 81.08% specificity in cross-validation and 80%/75% in testing. In validation, progression to ophthalmopathy was predicted by the model with more than 65% sensitivity and 72% to 85% specificity, a median of around 5.9 months before onset.

The TCR beta CDR3 regions were amplified from the RNA transcripts. The first round of RT-PCR for the TCR CDR3 was performed with the HTBI primer set and the Qiagen OneStep RT-PCR kit. The libraries were constructed in a second round of multiplex PCR and then size-selected and purified. The libraries were sequenced on an Illumina HiSeq2000 using paired-end 100 bp reads. The authors' analysis ran thus. SOAPnuke was used to process the raw data, throwing out any read that contained adapters or uncalled bases, had a mean Phred below 15, or lacked an exact constant-primer or identifier match. High-quality paired reads were merged with COPE v1.2.5, and unique nucleotide sequences were defined as clonotypes. MiTCR v1.1 was used to align clonotypes to the IMGT TRBV, TRBD and TRBJ reference segments. The analysis included only V-J combinations with a frequency above 0.0001, which together covered 99% to 99.2% of the repertoires. The TCS score was defined as the ratio of F50 (clonal expansion) to E x V (chaos), calculated using BLOSUM62-based TCRdist between CDR3 peptides within each V-J. Welch's t-statistics and random forest reduced roughly 530 V-J features to roughly 13, which were used in a naive Bayes classifier (R e1071). The similarity between thyroid and blood repertoires was quantified using the Morisita-Horn index. TCRdb applied fastp at Q25 and MiXCR to the public reads, then kept only in-frame beta chains. Rows are combined by CDR3 protein, so each entry shows the most common genes and DNA. The V and J calls here are based on TCRdb, not the publication. This sample lists about 610,000 distinct CDR3 sequences; about 45% were detected once. More than 7.5% of the sample lies in the top ten.

Graves' hyperthyroidism was defined as stable when no progression to ophthalmopathy occurred over 18 months of follow-up. Hyperthyroidism patients were newly diagnosed, with disease duration under 2 months, and aged 18 to 65 years. Any patient with an uncontrolled infection, another autoimmune disease, pregnancy or lactation was excluded. Diagnoses were based on clinical symptoms, serum thyroxine and TRAb, thyroid ultrasound and orbital computed tomography. Total RNA was extracted using Trizol reagent, and RNA quality was assessed on an Agilent 2100 Bioanalyzer. As for this clonotype: Its binding antigen is unknown. The input lacks base qualities; no much larger clone sits a single base away.

The germline V end is reduced by 6 bases and the J end by 6 bases; junction bases left unmatched: 8. According to the germline V gene, CDR1 reads SNHLY and CDR2 reads FYNNEI. The CDR3 numbers 13 residues from cysteine through phenylalanine. The sequence is cut down to CDR3 DNA, 39 bases in frame from base 1. Sequenced: peripheral blood or thyroid tissue (not recorded which). This TCR was sampled from a woman aged 18-29 years with Graves' hyperthyroidism. The chain couples TRBV2 to TRBJ2-7, and 7 junction bases match TRBD1. The nucleotides read TGTGCCAGCAGCAGACAGGGTGTAGCCGAGCAGTACTTC. Its translation is CASSRQGVAEQYF. Reference TRBV2 and TRBJ2-7 genes cover what lies past the CDR3, so the full variable domain is EPEVTQTPSHQVTQMGQEVILRCVPISNHLYFYWYRQILGQKVEFLVSFYNNEISEKSEIFDDQFSVERPDGSNFTLKIRSTKLEDSAMYFCASSRQGVAEQYFGPGTRLTVT.